This TCR beta chain was retrieved from a study of T cell repertoires in cytomegalovirus infection. Study summary: Signatures in public TCR beta sequences pointed to both CMV infection and matching HLA type.

The CDR3 covers 12 residues. Trimming removed 1 base at V and 14 bases at J, with 9 bases between. With regard to this clonotype: What it recognizes is unknown.

TCRdb recomputed calls from the reads with MiXCR, one row per CDR3 protein. The sample carries 250,000 to 400,000 distinct CDR3 sequences, 20% to 25% recorded once. Whole-study findings and limits: Using cumulative public TCR beta family frequency, the authors identified those who carried CMV together with the relevant HLA. Clonotype analysis showed dominance of the ex vivo response by HLA-C-restricted CMV-specific TCR beta clonotypes.

The sequencing used cultured PBMCs, collected from culture after CMV antigen stimulation. The chain combines TRBV12-3 or TRBV12-4 with TRBJ1-6, with D unresolved. The source of this sequence is a human donor in good health (CMV status not recorded). Some clones in this sample may be carry-over from other donors' samples. CDR3 DNA: TGTGCCAGCAGTTTAGAGGTGGGAGCCCTCCACTTT. It yields the protein CASSLEVGALHF.